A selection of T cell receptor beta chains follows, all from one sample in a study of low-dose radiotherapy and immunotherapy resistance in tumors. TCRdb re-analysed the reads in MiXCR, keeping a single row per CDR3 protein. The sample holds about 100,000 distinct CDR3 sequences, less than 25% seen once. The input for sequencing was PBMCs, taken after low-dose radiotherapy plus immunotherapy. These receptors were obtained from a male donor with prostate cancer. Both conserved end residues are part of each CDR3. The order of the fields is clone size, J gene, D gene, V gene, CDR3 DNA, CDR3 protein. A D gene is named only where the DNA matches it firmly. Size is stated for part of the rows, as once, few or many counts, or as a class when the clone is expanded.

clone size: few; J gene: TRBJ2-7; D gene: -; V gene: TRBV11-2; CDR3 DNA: TGTGCCAGCAGCTTAGTGCCCTACGAGCAGTACTTC; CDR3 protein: CASSLVPYEQYF
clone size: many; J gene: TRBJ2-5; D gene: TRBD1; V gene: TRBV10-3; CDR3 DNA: TGTGCCATCAGGACAGGGGGCGGAGAGACCCAGTACTTC; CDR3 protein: CAIRTGGGETQYF
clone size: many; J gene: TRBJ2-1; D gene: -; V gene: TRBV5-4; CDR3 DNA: TGTGCCAGCAGCTTGGGCCCACACAATGAGCAGTTCTTC; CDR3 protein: CASSLGPHNEQFF
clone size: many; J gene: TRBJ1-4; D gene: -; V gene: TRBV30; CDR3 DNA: TGTGCCTGGAGTTGGGGGGCATCGGAGGCAACTAATGAAAAACTGTTTTTT; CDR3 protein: CAWSWGASEATNEKLFF
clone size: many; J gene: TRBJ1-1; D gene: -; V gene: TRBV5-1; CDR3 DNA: TGCGCCAGCAGCTTCGGGGTTGCAGGCACTGAAGCTTTCTTT; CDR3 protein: CASSFGVAGTEAFF
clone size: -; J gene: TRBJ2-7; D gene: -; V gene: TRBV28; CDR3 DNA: TGTGCCAGCAGTGGCCACGCTCAGTCCTACGAGCAGTACTTC; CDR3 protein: CASSGHAQSYEQYF
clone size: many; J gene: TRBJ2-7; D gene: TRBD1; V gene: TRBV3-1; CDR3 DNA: TGTGCCAGCAGCCTCCGACCCGGGACAGGGATCTACGAGCAGTACTTC; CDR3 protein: CASSLRPGTGIYEQYF
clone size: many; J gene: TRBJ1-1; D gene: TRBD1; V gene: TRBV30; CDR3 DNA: TGTGCCTGGTCAGGGGGGATGAACACTGAAGCTTTCTTT; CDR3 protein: CAWSGGMNTEAFF
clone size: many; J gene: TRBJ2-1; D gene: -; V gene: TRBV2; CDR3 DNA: TGTGCCAGCGGTCCGGATGAGCAGTTCTTC; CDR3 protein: CASGPDEQFF
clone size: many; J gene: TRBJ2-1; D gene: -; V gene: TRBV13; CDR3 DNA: TGTGCCAGCAGCCAAGAGGGGGCGCGGGGGGAGCAGTTCTTC; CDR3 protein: CASSQEGARGEQFF
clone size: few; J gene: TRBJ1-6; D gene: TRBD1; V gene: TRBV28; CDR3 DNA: TGTGCCAGTTGGGGACAGATTAATTCACCCCTCCACTTT; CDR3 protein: CASWGQINSPLHF
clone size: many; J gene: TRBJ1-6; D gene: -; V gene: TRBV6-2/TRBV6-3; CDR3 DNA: TGTGCCAGCAGTGAGGATCAGCTCGCCTCACCCCTCCACTTT; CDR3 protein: CASSEDQLASPLHF
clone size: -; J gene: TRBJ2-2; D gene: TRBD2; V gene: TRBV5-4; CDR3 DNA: TGTGCCAGCAGCTTTCAGCTTCGGGGGGTGCGGCCCGGGGAGCTGTTTTTT; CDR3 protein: CASSFQLRGVRPGELFF
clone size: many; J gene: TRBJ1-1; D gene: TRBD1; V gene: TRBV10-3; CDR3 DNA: TGTGCCACCAAGACAGGGAGGAACACTGAAGCTTTCTTT; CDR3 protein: CATKTGRNTEAFF
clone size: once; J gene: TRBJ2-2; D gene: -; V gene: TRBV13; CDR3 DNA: -; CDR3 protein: CASTNQTSLYFCASGHGTGELFF
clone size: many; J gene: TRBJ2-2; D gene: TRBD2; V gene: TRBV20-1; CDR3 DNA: TGCAGTGCTAGGGGGACTAGCGGGGGGGATTCCGGGGAGCTGTTTTTT; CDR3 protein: CSARGTSGGDSGELFF
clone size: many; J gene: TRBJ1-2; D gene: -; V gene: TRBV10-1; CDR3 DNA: TGCGCCAGCAGTGAAGGAAGTGACTATGGCTACACCTTC; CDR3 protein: CASSEGSDYGYTF